The clone carrying this T cell receptor (beta chain) was seen a few times. Its matching antigen is unknown. Sequencing used immunoSEQ multiplex PCR; TCRdb keeps in-frame clones, though not all of them. The data hold approximately 77,000 clones, with under 95% observed a single time. This specimen comes from a study of OX40 agonist ivuxolimab in advanced cancers. About the study: Patients assigned to dose escalation were diagnosed with hepatocellular carcinoma, melanoma, renal cell or head and neck cancer.

Study-wide results and caveats: Certain nonresponders additionally had low normalized T-cell clonal expansion.

This CDR3 contains 13 residues. Trimming cost V 10 bases and J 1 base; bases outside gene matches: 7. The V gene's germline CDR1 is SNHLY and CDR2 FYNNEI. The cohort excluded patients with autoimmune disease history or systemic immunosuppression. This clonotype originated in an adult with an advanced solid tumor such as melanoma, head and neck, liver or kidney cancer. V and J are TRBV2 and TRBJ2-7; 7 nucleotides line up with TRBD1. The source was CD4+ or CD8+ T cells sorted from blood, collected in a trial of the OX40 agonist ivuxolimab. CDR3 protein: CATQGVGSYEQYF. For the CDR3, the DNA is TGTGCCACCCAGGGGGTGGGGTCCTACGAGCAGTACTTC.